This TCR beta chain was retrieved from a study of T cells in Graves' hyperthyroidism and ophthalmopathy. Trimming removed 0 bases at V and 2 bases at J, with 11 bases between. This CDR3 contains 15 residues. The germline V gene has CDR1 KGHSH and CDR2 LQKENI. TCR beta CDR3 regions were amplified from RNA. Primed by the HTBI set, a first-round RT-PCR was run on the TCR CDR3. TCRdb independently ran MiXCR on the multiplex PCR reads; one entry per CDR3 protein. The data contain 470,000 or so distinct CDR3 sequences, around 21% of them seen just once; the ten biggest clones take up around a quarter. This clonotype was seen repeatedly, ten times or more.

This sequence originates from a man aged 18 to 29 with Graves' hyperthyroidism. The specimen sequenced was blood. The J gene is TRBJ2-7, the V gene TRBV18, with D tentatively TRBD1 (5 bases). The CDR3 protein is CASSPPAGNPYEQYF. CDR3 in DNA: TGTGCCAGCTCACCACCAGCAGGGAATCCCTACGAGCAGTACTTC.